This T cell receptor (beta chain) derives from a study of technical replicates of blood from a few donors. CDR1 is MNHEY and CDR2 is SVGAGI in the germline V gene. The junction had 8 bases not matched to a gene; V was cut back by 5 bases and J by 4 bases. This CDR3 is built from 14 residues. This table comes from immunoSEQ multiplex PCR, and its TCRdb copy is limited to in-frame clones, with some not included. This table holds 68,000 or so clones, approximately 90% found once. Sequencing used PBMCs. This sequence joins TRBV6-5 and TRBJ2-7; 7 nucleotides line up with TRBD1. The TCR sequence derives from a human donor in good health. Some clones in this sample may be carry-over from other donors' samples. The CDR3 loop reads CASSRDRVTYEQYF. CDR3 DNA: TGTGCCAGCAGTCGAGACAGGGTAACTTACGAGCAGTACTTC.